This T cell receptor (beta chain) was retrieved from a study of cytotoxic CD8 clonotypes in ibrutinib-treated CLL. This clone has only a few counts. What it binds is unknown. Using immunoSEQ multiplex PCR, the repertoire was profiled, and TCRdb retains in-frame clones only, with some absent. The table records some 150,000 clones, around 77% of them present only once. The CDR3 has 14 amino acids. Germline values: CDR1 LNHNV, CDR2 YYDKDF (reference sequence). The V gene lost 8 bases and the J gene lost 1 base, with 11 bases spanning the gap. The study, taken as a whole, reports: Starting clonality was above that of age-matched healthy donors and tracked circulating CD8+ T-cell counts.

This clonotype was sampled from a human donor with chronic lymphocytic leukemia. Sequencing was performed on PBMCs, taken after 12 months of ibrutinib treatment. This chain connects TRBV15 to TRBJ2-2; the D is unclear. DNA of the CDR3: TGTGCCACCGGTCGTGTAGGGAACACCGGGGAGCTGTTTTTT. Protein product: CATGRVGNTGELFF.